The 5 T cell receptor beta chains reported below all come from one sample, sequenced in a study of post-analysis software for immune sequencing data. General study findings and limits: With TRBV5-6, TRBV5-1 and TRBV20-1 included, roughly five TRBV segments were more frequent in patients than in controls.

TCR beta cDNA libraries included unique molecular identifiers. In TCRdb, the PCR reads were re-called with MiXCR into one record per CDR3 protein. The sample includes about 430,000 distinct CDR3 sequences, 30% to 45% seen only once; the top ten take less than 8%. Antigen specificity for these receptors is unknown. The sequenced material came from blood. The receptors were sampled from a girl between 2 and 10 years old with multiple sclerosis.

This clonotype was counted a few times. The chain carries TRBV20-1 and TRBJ2-7; 7 bases agree with TRBD1. V lost 5 bases, J lost 1 base, and 5 bases stayed unmatched. The germline CDR1 and CDR2 sequences are DFQATT and SNEGSKA (reference sequence). The CDR3 totals 13 residues. The chain's CDR3 is CSAEGDRSYEQYF. In nucleotides, the CDR3 is TGCAGTGCTGAAGGGGACAGATCCTACGAGCAGTACTTC.

In DNA, the CDR3 is TGTGCCAACCGAAGGGGTTACGGGGATCAGCCCCAGCATTTT. Protein sequence: CANRRGYGDQPQHF. This chain links TRBV6-5 with TRBJ1-5; D is possibly TRBD1 (5 bases). Germline assignment: CDR1 MNHEY and CDR2 SVGAGI. This CDR3 is built from 14 residues. With 10 bases removed from V and 5 bases from J, the gap between germline ends came to 18 bases.

The rearrangement joins TRBV29-1 to TRBJ2-7; 8 bases line up with TRBD1. Germline V gene lookup returns CDR1 SQVTM and CDR2 ANQGSEA. The J segment lost 2 bases and the V segment lost 7 bases, leaving 7 bases of the junction unmatched. The CDR3 contains 13 residues. The CDR3 reads CSAKTGVTYEQYF. Written as DNA, the CDR3 is TGCAGCGCCAAGACAGGGGTTACCTACGAGCAGTACTTC.

This chain connects TRBV15 to TRBJ2-1; D may be TRBD2 (7 bases). The CDR3 has 16 residues. Germline V gene lookup returns CDR1 LNHNV and CDR2 YYDKDF (reference sequence). Trimming left V 5 bases short and J 7 bases short, with 21 bases between. Here the CDR3 DNA reads TGTGCCACCAGCGGAGGGGGGGCGGTACGGCGGAATGAGCAGTTCTTC. It codes for CATSGGGAVRRNEQFF.

V usage is TRBV7-8 and J usage is TRBJ2-7; 8 positions match TRBD2. Germline V lookup: CDR1 SGHVS, CDR2 FQNEAQ. Trimming took 8 bases from V and 4 from J; bases not matched to a gene: 10. The CDR3 has 14 amino acids. The CDR3 bases are TGTGCCAGCTCGCCGGGACTAGTTTTTTACGAGCAGTACTTC. It yields the protein CASSPGLVFYEQYF.